The 29 T cell receptor beta chains given below trace back to one sample, sequenced in a study of blood T cell repertoires in COVID-19. Sequenced by immunoSEQ multiplex PCR; TCRdb stores in-frame clones only, minus some. The sample includes approximately 210,000 clones, around 82% seen only once; the top ten take 4.3%. The specimen sequenced was PBMCs or T cells enriched from blood (not recorded which). The receptors here all came from a man between 25 and 39 years old with acute COVID-19.

This clone was observed a few times. The J gene is TRBJ1-2, the V gene TRBV10-3, with TRBD1 matching 10 bases. Germline assignment: CDR1 ENHRY and CDR2 SYGVKD. CDR3 length equals 13 residues. V was pared by 10 bases and J by 3 bases, with 5 bases of the junction left unmatched. The CDR3 protein is CATGTGEDYGYTF. The CDR3 coding sequence is TGTGCCACGGGGACAGGGGAGGACTATGGCTACACCTTC.

The rearrangement joins TRBV12-3 or TRBV12-4 to TRBJ1-1; no clear D. The V end lost 3 bases, the J end lost 6 bases, and 8 bases lay between the germline ends. CDR3 length: 12 residues. CDR3 sequence: CASSFLVAEAFF. In nucleotides, the CDR3 is TGTGCCAGCAGTTTTTTAGTCGCTGAAGCTTTCTTT.

The CDR3 DNA reads as TGTGCCAGCAGCCGTGATACAGGGATGGCCCAGCATTTT. It translates to CASSRDTGMAQHF. V is TRBV5-4 and J is TRBJ1-5; D perhaps matches TRBD1 (6 bases). The CDR3 runs to 13 residues. Germline CDR1 is SGHNT and CDR2 is YYREEE (reference sequence). V was trimmed by 4 bases and J by 11 bases, leaving 16 bases between them.

J is TRBJ2-7 and V is TRBV13; possible D gene TRBD1, 5 bases. Trimming left V 3 bases short and J 1 base short, with 13 bases between. The CDR3 consists of 15 residues. Germline CDR1 PRHDT, CDR2 FYEKMQ (reference sequence). The CDR3 region is CASSLTDTNSYEQYF. The DNA for the CDR3 is TGTGCCAGCAGCTTGACAGATACCAATTCCTACGAGCAGTACTTC.

This clone was seen repeatedly, ten times or more. The chain employs TRBV28 and TRBJ1-5, with a possible D match to TRBD1 (6 bases). CDR1 is MDHEN and CDR2 is SYDVKM in the germline V gene. Trimming cost V 3 bases and J 7 bases, with 22 bases left between them. The CDR3 extends over 17 amino acids. The CDR3 spells CASSFTTGLSGGQPQHF. As DNA, the CDR3 is TGTGCCAGCAGTTTTACGACAGGTCTTTCCGGTGGACAGCCCCAGCATTTT.

V usage is TRBV5-1 and J usage is TRBJ2-5, with 9 positions matching TRBD1. Trimming at V came to 4 bases and at J to 5 bases, leaving 3 bases not matched to a gene. CDR1 is SGHRS, CDR2 YFSETQ, per germline. The CDR3 spans 13 residues. The CDR3 DNA reads TGCGCCAGCAGCGGGGACAGGGTCGAGACCCAGTACTTC. This translates into CASSGDRVETQYF.

The chain is built from TRBV10-3 and TRBJ1-1, with 8 bases lining up with TRBD1. This CDR3 is built from 16 residues. Germline-derived CDR1 and CDR2 are ENHRY and SYGVKD. Trimming removed 3 bases from V and 7 bases from J; junction bases left unmatched: 13. The CDR3 here is CAISETQGAQSGEAFF. The CDR3 region has the DNA TGTGCCATCAGTGAAACTCAGGGGGCTCAGTCGGGTGAAGCTTTCTTT.

CDR3 sequence: CASSYSGQGSSPLHF. In DNA, the CDR3 is TGTGCCAGCAGTTACTCGGGACAGGGATCTTCACCCCTCCACTTT. The genes are TRBV6-5 and TRBJ1-6; 9 nucleotides match TRBD1. This CDR3 spans 15 amino acids. Germline V gene data show CDR1 as MNHEY and CDR2 as SVGAGI. The V segment lost 0 bases and the J segment 9 bases; nucleotides outside the gene matches: 3.

The chain joins TRBV30 to TRBJ2-3; 8 nucleotides align to TRBD2. CDR1 and CDR2 from the germline V gene are GTSNPN and SVGIG (reference sequence). CDR3 length: 14 residues. Trimming removed 8 bases from V and 3 bases from J; junction bases left unmatched: 10. The CDR3, as DNA: TGTGCCCGGGGAGTGCGGGGGGATACAGATACGCAGTATTTT. It codes for CARGVRGDTDTQYF.

The chain has TRBV5-1 and TRBJ1-4, with 10 bases that match TRBD1. The CDR3 covers 17 residues. With 6 bases clipped from V and 0 bases from J, the junction kept 8 bases outside the gene matches. Germline V gene lookup returns CDR1 SGHRS and CDR2 YFSETQ. The CDR3 sequence is CASKTLGTGATNEKLFF. CDR3 coding DNA: TGCGCCAGCAAGACATTAGGGACAGGGGCAACTAATGAAAAACTGTTTTTT.

The CDR3 is CASSEWLGQNNYGYTF. The CDR3 DNA sequence: TGTGCCAGCAGTGAATGGTTGGGACAGAATAACTATGGCTACACCTTC. The rearrangement links TRBV6-1 to TRBJ1-2; 7 bases match TRBD1. Trimming cost V 2 bases and J 1 base; bases outside gene matches: 7. Germline values: CDR1 MNHNS, CDR2 SASEGT. The CDR3 has 16 amino acids.

This rearrangement joins TRBV9 to TRBJ1-1; 12 nucleotides align to TRBD1. The trim removed 4 bases at V and 4 bases at J, leaving 5 bases unmatched. CDR3 length equals 15 residues. The germline V gene encodes CDR1 SGDLS and CDR2 YYNGEE. DNA of the CDR3: TGTGCCAGCAGCTTCGGGGGACAGGGGGCCACTGAAGCTTTCTTT. Translating gives CASSFGGQGATEAFF.

This clone was observed once. Here the CDR3 DNA reads TGCGCCAGCAGCATCAGTACGGGGATCAACTATGGCTACACCTTC. It translates to CASSISTGINYGYTF. The rearrangement uses TRBV5-1 and TRBJ1-2; D is ambiguous. The V gene's germline CDR1 is SGHRS and CDR2 YFSETQ. The V and J ends lost 4 bases and 2 bases respectively, with 15 bases between them. The CDR3 contains 15 residues.

The J gene is TRBJ2-6, the V gene TRBV15, with TRBD2 as a possible D gene (5 bases). The length of the CDR3 is 16 residues. CDR1 is LNHNV and CDR2 is YYDKDF in the germline V gene (reference sequence). Trimming pared 1 base from V and 0 bases from J, leaving 7 bases between. CDR3: CATSRVSGSGANVLTF. CDR3 in DNA: TGTGCCACCAGCAGAGTGAGCGGCTCTGGGGCCAACGTCCTGACTTTC.

The chain couples TRBV6-2 or TRBV6-3 to TRBJ2-7; D is uncertain. Per the germline V gene, CDR1 is MNHEY and CDR2 is SVGEGT. Trimming pared 6 bases from V and 2 bases from J, leaving 14 bases between. The CDR3 length is 14 residues. The CDR3 coding sequence is TGTGCCAGCAGCCTCGTCGGTGATACCTACGAGCAGTACTTC. It codes for CASSLVGDTYEQYF.

The rearrangement links TRBV6-5 to TRBJ1-3, with D uncertain. Germline V gene sequence: CDR1 MNHEY, CDR2 SVGAGI. The V and J ends lost 6 bases and 3 bases respectively, with 15 bases between them. The length of the CDR3 is 15 residues. Here the CDR3 DNA reads TGTGCCAGCAGGCCTAACTTTGATAATGGAAACACCATATATTTT. Translating it yields CASRPNFDNGNTIYF.

V is TRBV6-1 and J is TRBJ2-2, with TRBD1 identical over 8 bases. V lost 3 bases, J lost 1 base, and 4 bases stayed unmatched. Per germline, CDR1 MNHNS and CDR2 SASEGT. The CDR3 is 16 residues long. CDR3 amino acids: CASSDLGQGNTGELFF. For the CDR3, the DNA is TGTGCCAGCAGTGATCTCGGACAGGGGAACACCGGGGAGCTGTTTTTT.

J is TRBJ2-7 and V is TRBV19, with D perhaps matching TRBD1 (6 bases). CDR3 length: 15 residues. Germline assignment: CDR1 LNHDA and CDR2 SQIVND (reference sequence). V was trimmed by 4 bases and J by 6 bases, leaving 19 bases between them. CDR3: CASSTGTTEISEQYF. DNA for the CDR3: TGTGCCAGTAGTACCGGGACAACCGAAATCTCCGAGCAGTACTTC.

The chain couples TRBV27 to TRBJ2-7; no clear D. This CDR3 is built from 12 residues. V dropped 5 bases and J dropped 3 bases, with 8 bases sitting between them. Germline V lookup: CDR1 MNHEY, CDR2 SMNVEV (reference sequence). The CDR3 loop is CASSGAGYEQYF. CDR3 DNA: TGTGCCAGCAGTGGTGCCGGCTACGAGCAGTACTTC.

J is TRBJ1-2 and V is TRBV27; D possibly corresponds to TRBD1 (6 bases). CDR3 length: 16 amino acids. Trimming stripped 0 bases from V and 4 bases from J, with 15 bases between. CDR1 MNHEY and CDR2 SMNVEV come from the germline V gene (reference sequence). As DNA, the CDR3 is TGTGCCAGCAGTTTATCAGGTGTTGGACAGAGCTATGGCTACACCTTC. Protein product: CASSLSGVGQSYGYTF.

The gene calls are TRBV5-1 and TRBJ2-2; D remains ambiguous. The V and J ends lost 2 bases and 8 bases respectively, with 10 bases between them. The CDR3 contains 13 residues. Germline V gives CDR1 SGHRS, CDR2 YFSETQ. CDR3 sequence (DNA): TGCGCCAGCAGCTTCAATATTCAGGGGGAGCTGTTTTTT. Translating gives CASSFNIQGELFF.

This clone was recorded once. The gene calls are TRBV2 and TRBJ1-1; D not certain. CDR1 SNHLY and CDR2 FYNNEI come from the germline V gene. V was pared by 0 bases and J by 2 bases, with 4 bases between. The length of the CDR3 is 13 residues. The CDR3 loop is CASSEARNTEAFF. CDR3 coding DNA: TGTGCCAGCAGTGAAGCGAGAAACACTGAAGCTTTCTTT.

The chain carries TRBV3-1 (or the pseudogene TRBV3-2) and TRBJ2-3; the D is unclear. The germline V gene encodes CDR1 LGHDT and CDR2 YNNKEL (reference sequence). Trimming stripped 0 bases from V and 6 bases from J, with 10 bases between. There are 14 residues in the CDR3. CDR3 nucleotide sequence: TGTGCCAGCAGCCAAGAGCTTTTGCGGGATACGCAGTATTTT. It specifies CASSQELLRDTQYF.

The chain combines TRBV15 with TRBJ2-5; 7 bases are a match to TRBD1. V lost 3 bases and J lost 6; bases outside the gene matches: 10. The CDR3 has 15 residues. The V gene's germline CDR1 is LNHNV and CDR2 YYDKDF (reference sequence). The CDR3 nucleotides are TGTGCCACCAGCAGTGTCTCAGGGGGTGACAAGACCCAGTACTTC. This sequence encodes CATSSVSGGDKTQYF. Full variable domain (rest looked up from reference TRBV15 and TRBJ2-5): DAMVIQNPRYQVTQFGKPVTLSCSQTLNHNVMYWYQQKSSQAPKLLFHYYDKDFNNEADTPDNFQSRRPNTSFCFLDIRSPGLGDTAMYLCATSSVSGGDKTQYFGPGTRLLVL.

The chain uses TRBV6-1 and TRBJ1-1, with 10 positions matching TRBD1. J gave up 5 bases and V 3 bases, and 6 bases lay outside the gene matches. The CDR3 is 15 amino acids. Germline CDR1 reads MNHNS; CDR2 reads SASEGT. CDR3 amino acids: CASSDRQGAGTEAFF. In nucleotides, the CDR3 is TGTGCCAGCAGTGACCGACAGGGGGCAGGTACTGAAGCTTTCTTT.

The chain uses TRBV4-1 and TRBJ1-5; no reliable D call. The CDR3 contains 18 residues. The V end was cut by 0 bases, the J end by 2 bases, with 17 bases between. Germline CDR1 is MGHRA and CDR2 is YSYEKL. This CDR3 is CASSQDFLGAERNQPQHF. The CDR3 region has the DNA TGCGCCAGCAGCCAAGACTTTCTAGGTGCAGAGCGCAATCAGCCCCAGCATTTT.

The chain recombines TRBV10-1 with TRBJ1-5; D remains ambiguous. The CDR3 is 12 amino acids. Trimming shortened V by 5 bases and J by 6 bases, and 8 bases separated the two germline ends. Germline V gene data show CDR1 as WNHNN and CDR2 as SYGVQD (reference sequence). The CDR3 DNA sequence: TGCGCCAGCAGTCCTCCAGGTCAGCCCCAGCATTTT. Translating it yields CASSPPGQPQHF.

DNA for the CDR3: TGTGCCAGTAGTATTCCAGGGGTAGGTCAGCCCCAGCATTTT. It encodes CASSIPGVGQPQHF. The chain links TRBV19 to TRBJ1-5, with D tentatively TRBD1 (6 bases). In germline, CDR1 is LNHDA, CDR2 SQIVND (reference sequence). The CDR3 is made up of 14 amino acids. Trimming removed 3 bases at V and 6 bases at J, with 12 bases between.

The chain recombines TRBV5-5 with TRBJ1-5; 7 bases agree with TRBD1. The V gene end was trimmed by 4 bases and the J gene end by 3 bases; junction bases not matched to a gene: 4. The germline gives CDR1 SGHKS, CDR2 YYEKEE (reference sequence). CDR3 length: 14 residues. Written as DNA, the CDR3 is TGTGCCAGCAGCATTACAGGGGACAATCAGCCCCAGCATTTT. Translating it yields CASSITGDNQPQHF.